This T cell receptor (beta chain) came from a study of blood T cell repertoires in COVID-19. Overall study context: Some COVID-19 samples were acute and others convalescent; all came from the United States, Italy and Spain.

The CDR3 has 15 residues. Germline values: CDR1 SGHTA, CDR2 FQGTGA. Trimming removed 6 bases from V and 4 bases from J; junction bases left unmatched: 8. Before being deemed recovered, Cohort 3 donors had two negative PCRs, clearance, or symptom resolution. Per the original methods: For nucleated cells, counts were estimated from reference gene primer amplification. Method: immunoSEQ multiplex PCR; TCRdb's copy keeps in-frame clones and lacks some. V and J calls and clone size are copied from that table; D and trimming were computed from the DNA. The repertoire holds a few hundred thousand clones, with approximately 83% as singletons.

The J gene is TRBJ2-5, the V gene TRBV7-3; 10 bases fit TRBD2. This receptor was identified in a man younger than 40 who had recovered from COVID-19. What was sequenced was PBMCs or T cells enriched from blood (not recorded which). The CDR3 here is CASRVEASGGETQYF. CDR3 nucleotide sequence: TGTGCCAGCAGGGTCGAGGCTAGCGGGGGAGAGACCCAGTACTTC.